The 27 T cell receptor beta chains reported below all come from one sample, sequenced in a study of blood T cells in healthy people across ages. Next came a second PCR, run for about 7 to 12 cycles, which used a sample-barcoded 5' primer along with a J-beta primer mix. TCRdb itself ran the 5' RACE reads through MiXCR, one entry per CDR3 protein. The table records hundreds of thousands of distinct CDR3 sequences, over 20% of them present only once. The material sequenced was blood. The receptors derive from a man in his 70s in good health.

V gene TRBV7-9 combines with J gene TRBJ2-7; TRBD1 might be the D (5 bases). The CDR3 has 14 amino acids. Per germline, CDR1 SEHNR and CDR2 FQNEAQ (reference sequence). V gave up 6 bases and J gave up 8 bases, with 20 bases separating them. In nucleotides, the CDR3 is TGTGCCAGCAGTTACGACCAATACCTGGGGCAGCAGTACTTC. Its protein product is CASSYDQYLGQQYF.

The chain carries TRBV5-5 and TRBJ1-6, with TRBD1 identical over 7 bases. V gave up 3 bases and J gave up 5 bases; unmatched junction bases: 5. Germline-derived CDR1 and CDR2 are SGHKS and YYEKEE (reference sequence). The CDR3 is 15 residues long. The CDR3 loop reads CASSWGQRNNSPLHF. CDR3 nucleotides: TGTGCCAGCAGCTGGGGACAGCGCAATAATTCACCCCTCCACTTT. Supplemented by reference TRBV5-5 and TRBJ1-6, the full variable domain reads DAGVTQSPTHLIKTRGQQVTLRCSPISGHKSVSWYQQVLGQGPQFIFQYYEKEERGRGNFPDRFSARQFPNYSSELNVNALLLGDSALYLCASSWGQRNNSPLHFGNGTRLTVT.

This clonotype was observed a handful of times. The chain joins TRBV3-1 to TRBJ1-2; 10 nucleotides line up with TRBD1. J was trimmed by 7 bases and V by 1 base; bases with no gene match: 12. There are 17 residues in the CDR3. Per germline, CDR1 LGHDT and CDR2 YNNKEL (reference sequence). This CDR3 is CASSQGGMTGGVFGYTF. CDR3 bases: TGTGCCAGCAGCCAAGGAGGGATGACAGGGGGCGTGTTTGGCTACACCTTC.

The chain is built from TRBV7-2 and TRBJ2-2; D remains ambiguous. Trimming took off 6 bases at V and 6 bases at J, with 11 bases between the two ends. Germline values: CDR1 SGHTA, CDR2 FQGNSA. The CDR3 is 13 residues long. The CDR3 sequence is CASRPSTAGELFF. CDR3 nucleotides: TGTGCCAGCAGACCGTCTACCGCCGGGGAGCTGTTTTTT. The variable domain in full, completed from reference TRBV7-2 and TRBJ2-2, reads GAGVSQSPSNKVTEKGKDVELRCDPISGHTALYWYRQSLGQGLEFLIYFQGNSAPDKSGLPSDRFSAERTGGSVSTLTIQRTQQEDSAVYLCASRPSTAGELFFGEGSRLTVL.

The chain has TRBV12-3 or TRBV12-4 and TRBJ1-3; TRBD1 might be the D (6 bases). Trimming pared 5 bases from V and 1 base from J, leaving 12 bases between. The CDR3 is made up of 15 amino acids. The CDR3 DNA follows: TGTGCCAGCAGTCCCGGGACAAGATCTGGAAACACCATATATTTT. Translating it yields CASSPGTRSGNTIYF.

The V gene is TRBV7-3, the J gene TRBJ1-2; perhaps TRBD1 as D (5 bases). CDR1 is SGHTA, CDR2 FQGTGA, per germline. The germline V and J ends were trimmed by 2 bases and 8 bases, with 12 bases remaining between them. The CDR3 is made up of 13 amino acids. CDR3 DNA sequence: TGTGCCAGCAGCTTAGGGGGACCTCAGGGCTACACCTTC. This encodes CASSLGGPQGYTF.

This clonotype occurred a few times. The genes are TRBV29-1 and TRBJ2-5; no firm D call. The J call may be faulty, since TRBJ2-1 better matches the DNA end. The V gene's germline CDR1 is SQVTM and CDR2 ANQGSEA. The CDR3 runs 12 residues. CDR3 in amino acids: CSVGAGSSEQFF. CDR3 nucleotides: TGCAGCGTTGGTGCAGGTAGCTCTGAGCAGTTCTTC.

A few counts support this clonotype. The chain recombines TRBV27 with TRBJ1-4, with 8 bases identical to TRBD1. Germline V gene lookup returns CDR1 MNHEY and CDR2 SMNVEV (reference sequence). The J segment lost 0 bases and the V segment lost 3 bases, leaving 12 bases of the junction unmatched. CDR3 length: 19 amino acids. The CDR3 loop is CASSLTGVNLGATNEKLFF. CDR3 in DNA: TGTGCCAGCAGTTTGACAGGGGTCAACCTAGGTGCAACTAATGAAAAACTGTTTTTT.

This clonotype showed up just a few times. This rearrangement joins TRBV7-2 to TRBJ2-3; 12 nucleotides line up with TRBD2. The CDR3 has 16 residues. Germline trimming cut 1 base from V and 3 bases from J; bases unmatched to any gene: 2. The germline V gene has CDR1 SGHTA and CDR2 FQGNSA. This CDR3 is CASSLVTSGGTDTQYF. As DNA, the CDR3 is TGTGCCAGCAGCTTAGTGACTAGCGGGGGTACAGATACGCAGTATTTT.

This clonotype was picked up a small number of times. The J gene is TRBJ2-3, the V gene TRBV7-2, with 11 nucleotides matching TRBD2. Germline trimming cut 6 bases from V and 6 bases from J; bases unmatched to any gene: 11. This CDR3 is built from 16 residues. CDR1 is SGHTA and CDR2 is FQGNSA in the germline V gene. Here the CDR3 DNA reads TGTGCCAGCAGACCTACCGGGACTAGCGGACCCGATACGCAGTATTTT. It is translated as CASRPTGTSGPDTQYF. The full variable domain, its missing parts supplied by reference TRBV7-2 and TRBJ2-3, is GAGVSQSPSNKVTEKGKDVELRCDPISGHTALYWYRQSLGQGLEFLIYFQGNSAPDKSGLPSDRFSAERTGGSVSTLTIQRTQQEDSAVYLCASRPTGTSGPDTQYFGPGTRLTVL.

This chain uses TRBV12-3 or TRBV12-4 with TRBJ1-3; D not resolved. V lost 5 bases, J lost 0 bases, and 8 bases lay in between. The CDR3 is 14 residues long. The CDR3 loop reads CASSRAYSGNTIYF. DNA of the CDR3: TGTGCCAGCAGTCGGGCCTACTCTGGAAACACCATATATTTT.

The rearrangement joins TRBV20-1 to TRBJ1-1; D is unresolved. Looked up from germline, CDR1 is DFQATT and CDR2 is SNEGSKA (reference sequence). CDR3 length: 13 residues. Trimming took off 5 bases at V and 4 bases at J, with 14 bases between the two ends. CDR3 region: CSASRTLGTEAFF. In nucleotides, the CDR3 is TGCAGTGCTTCCAGGACCTTGGGCACTGAAGCTTTCTTT.

V usage is TRBV7-9 and J usage is TRBJ2-5, with TRBD1 identical over 9 bases. With the DNA end fitting TRBJ2-1 better, the J assignment may be wrong. CDR3 length equals 15 residues. Germline assignment: CDR1 SEHNR and CDR2 FQNEAQ (reference sequence). The CDR3 DNA sequence: TGTGCCAGCAGCCCCTTGTTGGGACAGGGCAGTGAGCAGTTCTTC. Translated, it gives CASSPLLGQGSEQFF.

This clonotype showed up just a few times. The chain couples TRBV11-3 to TRBJ2-3; unclear D gene. Germline V gives CDR1 SGHNT, CDR2 YENEEA. The length of the CDR3 is 12 residues. V shed 4 bases and J shed 9 bases, with 11 bases lying between them. For the CDR3, the DNA is TGTGCCAGCAGCTCCCCAAAGGGAACGCAGTATTTT. This translates into CASSSPKGTQYF.

The V and J genes are TRBV6-6 and TRBJ2-4; D is possibly TRBD2 (6 bases). Per the germline V gene, CDR1 is MNHNY and CDR2 is SVGAGI (reference sequence). CDR3 length equals 12 residues. The V and J ends lost 7 bases and 9 bases respectively, with 13 bases between them. The CDR3 DNA reads as TGTGCCAGCATGGAGGGGACGAGCATTCAGTACTTC. Translating it yields CASMEGTSIQYF.

This clonotype was found a few times. V usage is TRBV9 and J usage is TRBJ1-4; D not resolved. The CDR3 runs to 14 residues. In germline, CDR1 is SGDLS, CDR2 YYNGEE. The V and J ends lost 7 bases and 1 base respectively, with 11 bases between them. DNA of the CDR3: TGTGCCAGCGGGCCTCGGAGAACTAATGAAAAACTGTTTTTT. Its protein is CASGPRRTNEKLFF.

This clonotype has only a few counts. The V and J genes are TRBV20-1 and TRBJ1-3; no reliable D call. Germline V gene sequence: CDR1 DFQATT, CDR2 SNEGSKA (reference sequence). This CDR3 comprises 13 residues. Trimming left V 3 bases short and J 4 bases short, with 10 bases between. The CDR3 loop reads CSARDGRGNTIYF. The CDR3 DNA sequence: TGCAGTGCTAGGGACGGACGAGGAAACACCATATATTTT.

This clonotype appeared many times. The chain is built from TRBV29-1 and TRBJ2-1; 9 bases map to TRBD2. The V segment lost 8 bases and the J segment 6 bases; nucleotides outside the gene matches: 11. The CDR3 spans 14 residues. Looked up from germline, CDR1 is SQVTM and CDR2 is ANQGSEA. The CDR3 sequence: CSLRGLAGPNEQFF. In DNA form, the CDR3 reads TGCAGCCTTAGAGGGCTAGCGGGGCCCAATGAGCAGTTCTTC.

This clonotype was counted a few times. V is TRBV3-1 and J is TRBJ2-5; D gene uncertain. Germline CDR1 LGHDT, CDR2 YNNKEL (reference sequence). This CDR3 spans 13 amino acids. Trimming left V 2 bases short and J 5 bases short, with 9 bases between. CDR3 in DNA: TGTGCCAGCAGCCAAATCCCCGGGGAGACCCAGTACTTC. As protein: CASSQIPGETQYF.

This clonotype showed up just a few times. The rearrangement links TRBV12-3 or TRBV12-4 to TRBJ2-4; D is possibly TRBD1 (5 bases). This CDR3 region has 16 residues. V lost 1 base to trimming and J lost 3 bases, with 13 bases between them. CDR3 loop: CASSLVQGWDKNIQYF. In DNA, the CDR3 is TGTGCCAGCAGTTTAGTTCAGGGATGGGACAAAAACATTCAGTACTTC.

Only a few counts were recorded for this clonotype. The chain links TRBV12-3 or TRBV12-4 to TRBJ2-7; D call uncertain. This CDR3 has 13 residues. V was trimmed by 5 bases and J by 6 bases, leaving 14 bases between them. CDR3 sequence: CASSPSKGTEQYV. CDR3 nucleotides: TGTGCCAGCAGTCCCTCAAAGGGTACCGAGCAGTACGTC.

This clonotype was picked up many times. This chain connects TRBV29-1 to TRBJ2-3; no definite D call. The CDR3 extends over 13 amino acids. Trimming removed 6 bases at V and 3 bases at J, with 13 bases between. Germline V gives CDR1 SQVTM, CDR2 ANQGSEA. The chain's CDR3 is CSVKVAETDTQYF. The CDR3 DNA reads as TGCAGCGTGAAGGTCGCGGAGACAGATACGCAGTATTTT.

This clonotype appeared a few times. This chain joins TRBV2 and TRBJ1-1; D call uncertain. The ends were cut back, 5 bases at V and 9 bases at J, with 16 bases in the middle. The CDR3 extends over 13 amino acids. Germline V gene sequence: CDR1 SNHLY, CDR2 FYNNEI. CDR3 sequence: CASSCGVDGKAFF. DNA for the CDR3: TGTGCCAGCAGTTGCGGGGTAGATGGGAAAGCTTTCTTT. Looking up the rest from reference TRBV2 and TRBJ1-1 gives the full variable domain: EPEVTQTPSHQVTQMGQEVILRCVPISNHLYFYWYRQILGQKVEFLVSFYNNEISEKSEIFDDQFSVERPDGSNFTLKIRSTKLEDSAMYFCASSCGVDGKAFFGQGTRLTVV.

The gene calls are TRBV2 and TRBJ2-3, with D possibly being TRBD2 (6 bases). Trimming took off 6 bases at V and 5 bases at J, with 15 bases between the two ends. Germline V gene data show CDR1 as SNHLY and CDR2 as FYNNEI. The CDR3 has 14 amino acids. CDR3 in amino acids: CASRTRLVGDTQYF. The CDR3 DNA is TGTGCCAGCAGGACGCGACTAGTTGGAGATACGCAGTATTTT.

This clonotype was recorded a few times. The chain employs TRBV30 and TRBJ2-6; D remains unclear. Trimming took off 3 bases at V and 0 bases at J, with 6 bases between the two ends. Germline V gene data show CDR1 as GTSNPN and CDR2 as SVGIG (reference sequence). This CDR3 is 14 amino acids long. CDR3 in DNA: TGTGCCTGGAGATACGGCTCTGGGGCCAACGTCCTGACTTTC. This codes for CAWRYGSGANVLTF.

This clonotype was recorded at least ten times. The V gene is TRBV24-1, the J gene TRBJ1-1; no firm D call. The CDR3 spans 14 residues. V was shortened by 9 bases and J by 4 bases, with 17 bases between the two germline ends. The germline V gene has CDR1 KGHDR and CDR2 SFDVKD. The CDR3 sequence is CATEDTREGTEAFF. CDR3 bases: TGTGCCACCGAGGATACTAGGGAGGGCACTGAAGCTTTCTTT.

This clonotype was observed a few times. The chain couples TRBV7-9 to TRBJ1-2; 10 bases line up with TRBD1. In germline, CDR1 is SEHNR, CDR2 FQNEAQ (reference sequence). This CDR3 region has 15 residues. The J segment lost 4 bases and the V segment lost 5 bases, leaving 7 bases of the junction unmatched. CDR3 residues: CASSEGRDRGYGYTF. As DNA, the CDR3 is TGTGCCAGCAGCGAAGGCCGGGACAGGGGCTATGGCTACACCTTC.